This T cell receptor beta chain appears in the sequencing data of a study of CD8+ T cells in alopecia areata. Overall study context: Treated patients were dosed with oral tofacitinib, taking 5 to 10 mg twice daily. It was 6 to 18 months of tofacitinib, and then there were 6 months off drug.

As regards this clone: Its antigen is unidentified.

Starting from PBMCs, sorting isolated CD4+ and CD8+ T cells. Study findings and constraints: Affected scalp, especially in alopecia totalis/universalis, had a higher clonality than normal scalp did.

CDR3 length: 16 residues. Germline CDR1 MNHEY, CDR2 SMNVEV (reference sequence). The junction had 6 bases not matched to a gene; V was cut back by 0 bases and J by 6 bases. The authors extracted RNA and reverse transcribed it into cDNA as the sequencing template. The data were produced by immunoSEQ multiplex PCR, yet TCRdb's version contains in-frame clones alone and is incomplete. The repertoire holds tens of thousands of clones, with approximately 58% as singletons. The rearrangement uses TRBV27 and TRBJ2-1; 9 bases fit TRBD1. The sequence was obtained from a human donor with alopecia areata. Sequenced material: CD8+ T cells sorted from blood, taken at week 0. CDR3 DNA sequence: TGTGCCAGCAGTTTATCACTACAGGGGGCGGGCAATGAGCAGTTCTTC. It yields the protein CASSLSLQGAGNEQFF.